Presented here are 21 T cell receptor beta chains from one specimen sequenced in a study of cytomegalovirus exposure and HLA in healthy donors. Both 60 Vbeta primers and 13 Jbeta primers went into the PCR. Clones were sequenced by immunoSEQ multiplex PCR, and TCRdb holds only the in-frame ones, with some missing. Of fewer than 200,000 clones listed, around 80% were seen once; the top ten hold roughly 4.5%. Sequencing was carried out using PBMCs. Source of these receptors: a woman between 50 and 59 years old in good health and CMV-seropositive.

V usage is TRBV5-1 and J usage is TRBJ1-2, with TRBD1 matching 8 bases. The CDR3 has 14 amino acids. Germline CDR1 is SGHRS and CDR2 is YFSETQ. Germline trimming cut 4 bases from V and 1 base from J; bases unmatched to any gene: 3. This CDR3 is CASSPGQGNYGYTF. CDR3 in DNA: TGCGCCAGCAGCCCCGGACAGGGTAACTATGGCTACACCTTC.

V and J are TRBV19 and TRBJ1-2; 9 bases align to TRBD1. The V segment lost 4 bases and the J segment 0 bases; nucleotides outside the gene matches: 9. The CDR3 extends over 17 amino acids. The germline V gene has CDR1 LNHDA and CDR2 SQIVND (reference sequence). CDR3 amino acids: CASSTAGTGPSNYGYTF. Here the CDR3 DNA reads TGTGCCAGTAGTACAGCCGGGACAGGGCCCTCTAACTATGGCTACACCTTC. Supplemented by reference TRBV19 and TRBJ1-2, the full variable domain reads DGGITQSPKYLFRKEGQNVTLSCEQNLNHDAMYWYRQDPGQGLRLIYYSQIVNDFQKGDIAEGYSVSREKKESFPLTVTSAQKNPTAFYLCASSTAGTGPSNYGYTFGSGTRLTVV.

The V gene is TRBV28, the J gene TRBJ2-7; 7 bases line up with TRBD2. CDR1 and CDR2 from the germline V gene are MDHEN and SYDVKM. J was trimmed by 4 bases and V by 5 bases; bases with no gene match: 8. The CDR3 length is 14 residues. CDR3: CASSHPALAYEQYF. The CDR3 DNA reads as TGTGCCAGCAGTCATCCGGCACTAGCGTACGAGCAGTACTTC.

V usage is TRBV20-1 and J usage is TRBJ2-7, with 7 bases that match TRBD1. This CDR3 is 11 amino acids long. Germline loops: CDR1 DFQATT, CDR2 SNEGSKA (reference sequence). V gave up 8 bases and J gave up 2 bases; unmatched junction bases: 3. CDR3 sequence (DNA): TGCAGTACCGGGACAGCCTACGAGCAGTACTTC. Translating it yields CSTGTAYEQYF.

This clone turned up a few times. The J gene is TRBJ2-3, the V gene TRBV13; D is perhaps TRBD2 (5 bases). This CDR3 is 15 amino acids long. The V end was cut by 1 base, the J end by 2 bases, with 10 bases between. Germline CDR1 reads PRHDT; CDR2 reads FYEKMQ (reference sequence). The CDR3 DNA reads as TGTGCCAGCAGCTTAGCAGCTAGCCCCACAGATACGCAGTATTTT. Translated: CASSLAASPTDTQYF.

CDR3: CATSRDRTVMGGYTF. The CDR3 DNA reads as TGTGCCACCAGCAGAGATCGGACAGTTATGGGGGGCTACACCTTC. This sequence joins TRBV15 and TRBJ1-2, with a tentative D call TRBD1 (6 bases). Trimming left V 0 bases short and J 8 bases short, with 16 bases between. CDR1 LNHNV and CDR2 YYDKDF come from the germline V gene (reference sequence). This CDR3 has 15 amino acids.

This chain links TRBV11-2 with TRBJ1-2; TRBD1 matches 7 bases. J lost 8 bases, V lost 2 bases, and 11 bases had no gene match. Germline-derived CDR1 and CDR2 are SGHAT and FQNNGV. The CDR3 runs to 15 residues. Here the CDR3 DNA reads TGTGCCAGCAGCTTATCCACAGGGGAGCTATGGGGCTACACCTTC. Protein sequence: CASSLSTGELWGYTF.

The chain uses TRBV29-1 and TRBJ1-2; the D gene is possibly TRBD1 (5 bases). In germline, CDR1 is SQVTM, CDR2 ANQGSEA. This CDR3 region has 11 residues. V was clipped by 7 bases and J by 11 bases, with 17 bases between them. CDR3 in amino acids: CSALGGSGYTF. In DNA, the CDR3 is TGCAGCGCCCTGGGGGGGTCTGGTTACACCTTC.

This chain joins TRBV5-4 and TRBJ2-1, with D possibly TRBD1 on 6 matching bases. Trimming removed 3 bases at V and 12 bases at J, with 13 bases between. CDR3 size: 12 residues. Germline V gene sequence: CDR1 SGHNT, CDR2 YYREEE (reference sequence). CDR3 nucleotide sequence: TGTGCCAGCAGCTCCTATGTGGGGGCGCAGTTCTTC. As protein: CASSSYVGAQFF.

V and J are TRBV28 and TRBJ2-7, with D perhaps TRBD2 (6 bases). V dropped 7 bases and J dropped 2 bases, with 15 bases sitting between them. Per the germline V gene, CDR1 is MDHEN and CDR2 is SYDVKM. This CDR3 comprises 14 residues. In nucleotides, the CDR3 is TGTGCCAGCACGGGAGCCTCCGGGGCCTACGAGCAGTACTTC. It encodes CASTGASGAYEQYF.

The genes are TRBV5-4 and TRBJ2-7; D is ambiguous. The germline gives CDR1 SGHNT, CDR2 YYREEE (reference sequence). The V gene lost 2 bases and the J gene lost 3 bases, with 6 bases spanning the gap. CDR3 length: 12 residues. The CDR3 region has the DNA TGTGCCAGCAGCTTATCAAACTACGAGCAGTACTTC. This translates into CASSLSNYEQYF.

There are a few counts of this clone. This chain connects TRBV11-3 to TRBJ2-1; possibly TRBD1 for D (5 bases). CDR3 length: 12 residues. Looked up from germline, CDR1 is SGHNT and CDR2 is YENEEA. Trimming pared 5 bases from V and 9 bases from J, leaving 11 bases between. The CDR3 region has the DNA TGTGCCAGCAGCATAAGGGGTAGTGAGCAGTTCTTC. This translates into CASSIRGSEQFF.

The V call is TRBV28, the J call TRBJ1-5, with a weak D call TRBD1 (5 bases). This CDR3 is 16 amino acids long. CDR1 and CDR2 from the germline V gene are MDHEN and SYDVKM. Trimming pared 5 bases from V and 1 base from J, leaving 15 bases between. CDR3 coding DNA: TGTGCCAGCAGTGCAACTCAGGGTGTCAGCAATCAGCCCCAGCATTTT. Residues: CASSATQGVSNQPQHF.

The chain is built from TRBV7-9 and TRBJ2-7; a possible D gene is TRBD2 (6 bases). CDR1 and CDR2 (germline): SEHNR, FQNEAQ (reference sequence). Deletions cut 5 bases from V and 2 bases from J, with 13 bases between. There are 14 residues in the CDR3. CDR3 loop: CASSPLWEAYEQYF. CDR3 in DNA: TGTGCCAGCAGCCCACTCTGGGAGGCCTACGAGCAGTACTTC.

This clone appeared a single time. This chain joins TRBV9 and TRBJ1-2; weak D call: TRBD1 (5 bases). Trimming cost V 3 bases and J 3 bases, with 12 bases left between them. The CDR3 length is 14 residues. Germline CDR1 and CDR2: SGDLS and YYNGEE. The CDR3 spells CASSANTGDYGYTF. DNA for the CDR3: TGTGCCAGCAGCGCCAATACAGGTGACTATGGCTACACCTTC.

This clone was counted a few times. V usage is TRBV13 and J usage is TRBJ1-6, with 7 bases identical to TRBD1. The ends lost 5 bases at V and 13 bases at J; junction bases unmatched: 11. The CDR3 runs 14 residues. CDR1 and CDR2 (germline): PRHDT, FYEKMQ (reference sequence). The CDR3 DNA reads as TGTGCCAGCAGCAAAGCCATGGGCAGGGGGCCCCTCCACTTT. Its protein product is CASSKAMGRGPLHF.

Concerning this clone itself: The same CDR3 can be traced to other DNA sequences in this sample. V gene TRBV10-3 combines with J gene TRBJ2-5, with a tentative D call TRBD1 (5 bases). CDR3 length: 13 amino acids. Germline V lookup: CDR1 ENHRY, CDR2 SYGVKD. V lost 6 bases, J lost 2 bases, and 10 bases lay in between. CDR3 amino acids: CAIRGQGQETQYF. The CDR3 bases are TGTGCCATCAGGGGGCAGGGTCAAGAGACCCAGTACTTC.

V usage is TRBV10-3 and J usage is TRBJ1-2; D gene ambiguous. The CDR3 consists of 11 residues. The V gene's germline CDR1 is ENHRY and CDR2 SYGVKD. V lost 4 bases to trimming and J lost 8 bases, with 8 bases between them. This chain's CDR3 is CAISGPEGYTF. DNA of the CDR3: TGTGCCATCAGTGGCCCGGAGGGCTACACCTTC.

The chain employs TRBV7-2 and TRBJ1-2; 9 bases are a match to TRBD1. Germline loops: CDR1 SGHTA, CDR2 FQGNSA. The CDR3 runs to 18 residues. V shed 4 bases and J 8 bases; nucleotides not matched to a gene: 20. CDR3 protein: CASSSRYDLTGGNRGYTF. The DNA for the CDR3 is TGTGCCAGCAGCTCCCGATACGACTTAACAGGGGGCAATAGAGGCTACACCTTC. Drawing the rest from reference TRBV7-2 and TRBJ1-2, the complete variable domain is GAGVSQSPSNKVTEKGKDVELRCDPISGHTALYWYRQSLGQGLEFLIYFQGNSAPDKSGLPSDRFSAERTGGSVSTLTIQRTQQEDSAVYLCASSSRYDLTGGNRGYTFGSGTRLTVV.

With respect to this clone: The junction and the germline gene differ at one end; a read error may be behind it. The chain combines TRBV7-7 with TRBJ2-1; the D gene is possibly TRBD1 (5 bases). This CDR3 has 15 residues. Germline assignment: CDR1 SSHAT and CDR2 FNYEAQ (reference sequence). For the CDR3, the DNA is TGTGCTAGCAGCTTACAGGAAGAGCCCTACAATGAGCAGTTCTTC. It encodes CASSLQEEPYNEQFF.

As to this clone: Other nucleotide sequences from this sample produce the same CDR3. V is TRBV7-8 and J is TRBJ2-2, with 7 bases aligning to TRBD1. Germline CDR1 is SGHVS and CDR2 is FQNEAQ. The CDR3 spans 15 residues. The V gene end was trimmed by 5 bases and the J gene end by 3 bases; junction bases not matched to a gene: 6. This CDR3 reads CASSLRDRDTGELFF. CDR3 DNA: TGTGCCAGCAGCCTCCGGGACAGAGACACCGGGGAGCTGTTTTTT.